What follows are 16 T cell receptor beta chains derived from one specimen sequenced in a study of beta chain features in type 1 diabetes (dated by TCRdb to 2017 to 2018). The library was produced with the immunoSEQ multiplex PCR assay. The entire amount of isolated RNA was reverse transcribed using the High Capacity cDNA Reverse Transcription Kit, so the sequenced TCRB transcripts were expressed ones. As stored in TCRdb, this immuneACCESS dataset retains in-frame rearrangements with V and J assigned. A fraction of the clones does not appear; measured against another copy, unresolved V genes explain less than half of the discrepancy, and the remainder lacks a known reason. The sample includes under 200,000 clones, with approximately 9.9% observed a single time. Of the sample, less than 3% falls within the top ten clones. Sequenced input: central memory CD4+ T cells from blood. The receptors originated from a woman under 30 in good health.

Notes on this clone: Other nucleotide sequences in the sample specify the same CDR3. V usage is TRBV29-1 and J usage is TRBJ2-2; TRBD1 aligns across 9 bases. The CDR3 is made up of 14 amino acids. The V gene end was trimmed by 5 bases and the J gene end by 1 base; junction bases not matched to a gene: 2. The germline CDR1 and CDR2 sequences are SQVTM and ANQGSEA. Written as DNA, the CDR3 is TGCAGCGTTCAGGGACAGGGGAACACCGGGGAGCTGTTTTTT. Encoded protein: CSVQGQGNTGELFF.

This clone was counted between two and nine times. The chain employs TRBV25-1 and TRBJ2-5; possibly TRBD2 for D (6 bases). The CDR3 has 14 amino acids. Germline CDR1 is MGHDK and CDR2 is SYGVNS. V lost 3 bases and J lost 4, with 12 bases in between. CDR3 loop: CASSDSLARETQYF. The CDR3 DNA follows: TGTGCCAGCAGTGATTCGCTAGCGCGAGAGACCCAGTACTTC.

In its sample, this clone was seen a few times. The rearrangement links TRBV7-2 to TRBJ1-2; 8 nucleotides align to TRBD1. CDR1 is SGHTA, CDR2 FQGNSA, per germline. CDR3 length equals 16 residues. J gave up 2 bases and V 0 bases, and 5 bases lay outside the gene matches. CDR3 residues: CASSLAQGARNYGYTF. CDR3 coding DNA: TGTGCCAGCAGCTTAGCCCAGGGGGCAAGAAACTATGGCTACACCTTC. Variable domain in full (rest from reference TRBV7-2 and TRBJ1-2): GAGVSQSPSNKVTEKGKDVELRCDPISGHTALYWYRQSLGQGLEFLIYFQGNSAPDKSGLPSDRFSAERTGGSVSTLTIQRTQQEDSAVYLCASSLAQGARNYGYTFGSGTRLTVV.

This clone came up a few times. The chain couples TRBV30 to TRBJ1-2, with TRBD1 as a possible D gene (5 bases). Per the germline V gene, CDR1 is GTSNPN and CDR2 is SVGIG (reference sequence). V was trimmed by 3 bases and J by 4 bases, leaving 15 bases between them. The CDR3 is made up of 14 amino acids. The CDR3, as DNA: TGTGCCTGGAGGGCCGGGACTCCTGGCTATGGCTACACCTTC. Amino acids: CAWRAGTPGYGYTF.

A few counts support this clone. The genes are TRBV2 and TRBJ1-5, with D tentatively TRBD1 (5 bases). The V end was cut by 10 bases, the J end by 6 bases, with 16 bases between. Germline lookup yields CDR1 SNHLY and CDR2 FYNNEI. The CDR3 runs to 13 residues. The CDR3 region has the DNA TGTGCCACCGCGGGGGGATCGGTTCAGCCCCAGCATTTT. Translating it yields CATAGGSVQPQHF.

This rearrangement joins TRBV7-2 to TRBJ2-7; the D gene is possibly TRBD2 (5 bases). V was shortened by 0 bases and J by 7 bases, with 10 bases between the two germline ends. In germline, CDR1 is SGHTA, CDR2 FQGNSA. The CDR3 covers 13 residues. CDR3 bases: TGTGCCAGCAGCTTAGCGAAACAGCGGGAGCAGTACTTC. Residues: CASSLAKQREQYF.

The rearrangement uses TRBV5-4 and TRBJ1-4, with D maybe TRBD1 (6 bases). Trimming cost V 3 bases and J 4 bases, with 22 bases left between them. This CDR3 region has 18 residues. Germline assignment: CDR1 SGHNT and CDR2 YYREEE (reference sequence). In DNA, the CDR3 is TGTGCCAGCAGCTCCCGCGGGGGCCCTACCCCTTTTAATGAAAAACTGTTTTTT. Translated: CASSSRGGPTPFNEKLFF.

This clone was found a few times. The chain carries TRBV27 and TRBJ2-2; D is undetermined. V gave up 5 bases and J gave up 5 bases, with 9 bases separating them. This CDR3 is 13 amino acids long. CDR1 is MNHEY, CDR2 SMNVEV, per germline (reference sequence). The CDR3 here is CASSPVVTGELFF. CDR3 nucleotides: TGTGCCAGCAGTCCCGTAGTAACCGGGGAGCTGTTTTTT.

CDR3 protein: CASSLEGAGTASGNTIYF. Here the CDR3 DNA reads TGTGCCAGCAGCTTAGAGGGGGCCGGGACAGCCTCTGGAAACACCATATATTTT. The chain couples TRBV7-8 to TRBJ1-3; TRBD1 matches at 7 bases. This CDR3 has 18 amino acids. Germline values: CDR1 SGHVS, CDR2 FQNEAQ. The ends lost 1 base at V and 0 bases at J; junction bases unmatched: 9.

This clone was observed at least ten times. The chain joins TRBV14 to TRBJ1-1; D ambiguous. V was shortened by 4 bases and J by 3 bases, with 9 bases between the two germline ends. Germline CDR1 and CDR2: SGHDN and FVKESK. The CDR3 spans 13 residues. The CDR3 spells CASSPPQDTEAFF. The CDR3, as DNA: TGTGCCAGCAGCCCCCCCCAGGACACTGAAGCTTTCTTT.

The chain combines TRBV9 with TRBJ1-6; D is possibly TRBD1 (6 bases). The germline gives CDR1 SGDLS, CDR2 YYNGEE. V shed 1 base and J shed 6 bases, with 8 bases lying between them. The CDR3 is made up of 14 amino acids. The CDR3 protein is CASSVTGSNSPLHF. For the CDR3, the DNA is TGTGCCAGCAGCGTAACAGGGTCTAATTCACCCCTCCACTTT. Looking up the rest from reference TRBV9 and TRBJ1-6 gives the full variable domain: DSGVTQTPKHLITATGQRVTLRCSPRSGDLSVYWYQQSLDQGLQFLIQYYNGEERAKGNILERFSAQQFPDLHSELNLSSLELGDSALYFCASSVTGSNSPLHFGNGTRLTVT.

The rearrangement links TRBV7-2 to TRBJ1-5; TRBD1 is a possible D gene (5 bases). Germline loops: CDR1 SGHTA, CDR2 FQGNSA. V dropped 5 bases and J dropped 6 bases, with 20 bases sitting between them. The CDR3 runs 16 residues. The CDR3 bases are TGTGCCAGCAGCCCGAATGGCGGGGGGAACAGTCAGCCCCAGCATTTT. It is translated as CASSPNGGGNSQPQHF.

This clone was observed a few times. This rearrangement joins TRBV6-6 to TRBJ1-5; D is uncertain. Trimming removed 6 bases at V and 6 bases at J, with 18 bases between. Germline-derived CDR1 and CDR2 are MNHNY and SVGAGI (reference sequence). The CDR3 sequence is 15 residues long. This CDR3 reads CASSLGGMGGQPQHF. DNA for the CDR3: TGTGCCAGCAGCCTAGGCGGGATGGGAGGTCAGCCCCAGCATTTT.

This clone was picked up a small number of times. The chain couples TRBV5-1 to TRBJ2-5; D possibly corresponds to TRBD1 (7 bases). Looked up from germline, CDR1 is SGHRS and CDR2 is YFSETQ. V dropped 2 bases and J dropped 4 bases, with 18 bases sitting between them. The CDR3 is 16 residues long. CDR3 sequence: CASSFLGGGGVETQYF. In DNA form, the CDR3 reads TGCGCCAGCAGCTTCCTAGGGGGCGGAGGGGTAGAGACCCAGTACTTC.

This clone was seen a handful of times. The V call is TRBV13, the J call TRBJ2-2; tentatively, D is TRBD2 (7 bases). The CDR3 runs 14 residues. In germline, CDR1 is PRHDT, CDR2 FYEKMQ (reference sequence). The V and J ends lost 10 bases and 4 bases respectively, with 16 bases between them. CDR3 bases: TGTGCCACCCTAGGGGGGGCTCGCACCGGGGAGCTGTTTTTT. Translation gives CATLGGARTGELFF.

This clone was seen at least ten times. The rearrangement uses TRBV5-1 and TRBJ2-3; 8 bases match TRBD2. Germline lookup yields CDR1 SGHRS and CDR2 YFSETQ. The CDR3 length is 17 residues. V trimming: 4 bases; J trimming: 3 bases; junction bases outside the gene matches: 13. Here the CDR3 DNA reads TGCGCCAGCAGCGGATCCAGAAGCGGGAGCAGGACAGATACGCAGTATTTT. Translated, it gives CASSGSRSGSRTDTQYF.